The TCR beta chain described here comes from a study of shared clonotypes between healthy human individuals. Study-wide results and limits: Estimated richness values were generally larger in naive subsets than in memory subsets.

Notes on this clone: The antigen remains unidentified.

CD4+ cells underwent separation, giving CD45RA+ naive and CD45RA-negative memory subsets. Germline assignment: CDR1 MDHEN and CDR2 SYDVKM. Trimming left V 6 bases short and J 3 bases short, with 20 bases between. The CDR3 has 16 residues. Deep was the level at which the assay was run. Generated by immunoSEQ multiplex PCR, the TCRdb table keeps only in-frame clones and is missing some. Of about 1.1 million clones listed, approximately 80% are singletons. The receptor's source is a man younger than 30 in good health. Some clones in this sample may be carry-over from other donors' samples. The specimen sequenced was memory CD4+ T cells from PBMCs. As for subset: CD45RA-negative fraction. The gene calls are TRBV28 and TRBJ1-2; D may be TRBD1 (5 bases). The CDR3 here is CASSPPGAGGYYGYTF. The CDR3 DNA reads as TGTGCCAGCAGCCCTCCCGGCGCGGGGGGATACTATGGCTACACCTTC.